These 21 T cell receptor beta chains were sequenced from one sample in a study of PD-1 blockade in classical Hodgkin lymphoma. Generated by immunoSEQ multiplex PCR, the TCRdb table keeps only in-frame clones and is missing some. The sample records 29,000 or so clones, less than 80% being singletons. Exposure to brentuximab vedotin varied, and each patient had relapsed following autologous stem cell transplantation. The sample consisted of peripheral blood mononuclear cells (PBMCs), taken before the second cycle of nivolumab. These TCRs come from a human donor with classical Hodgkin lymphoma.

This clone showed up just once. At one of its ends the junction is not consistent with the germline gene, which may arise from a read error. The V and J genes are TRBV7-9 and TRBJ2-7; possible D gene TRBD2, 5 bases. The CDR3 extends over 13 amino acids. Per germline, CDR1 SEHNR and CDR2 FQNEAQ (reference sequence). In DNA, the CDR3 is TGTGCTAGCAGCTTCGGGGTCTCCTACGAGCAGTACTTC. Translated, it gives CASSFGVSYEQYF.

This clone was picked up one time. The chain employs TRBV6-1 and TRBJ2-7; no clear D gene. Between the trimmed V and J ends, which lost 4 bases and 6 bases, there was a span of 19 bases. This CDR3 comprises 15 residues. The germline CDR1 and CDR2 sequences are MNHNS and SASEGT. CDR3 sequence: CASSGSRIAQGEQYF. The CDR3 DNA is TGTGCCAGCAGTGGTTCTCGAATAGCCCAAGGCGAGCAGTACTTC.

By share of the sample, this clone is medium-sized. J is TRBJ1-5 and V is TRBV27, with a weak D call TRBD1 (5 bases). Trimming shortened V by 7 bases and J by 0 bases, and 13 bases separated the two germline ends. Germline CDR1 and CDR2: MNHEY and SMNVEV (reference sequence). CDR3 length: 15 amino acids. The CDR3 sequence: CASTPAGGSNQPQHF. The CDR3 nucleotides are TGTGCCAGCACCCCTGCGGGGGGTAGCAATCAGCCCCAGCATTTT.

By share of the sample, this clone is medium-sized (0.01 to 0.1%). The chain links TRBV6-4 to TRBJ1-2, with 8 bases aligning to TRBD1. Germline V lookup: CDR1 MRHNA, CDR2 SNTAGT. The CDR3 has 15 amino acids. V lost 2 bases to trimming and J lost 6 bases; unmatched junction nucleotides: 8. The DNA of the CDR3 is TGTGCCAGCAGTGACAACCCGACAGGGGCAAATGGCTACACCTTC. It encodes CASSDNPTGANGYTF.

The chain recombines TRBV5-8 with TRBJ1-1, with D possibly being TRBD1 (6 bases). The CDR3 covers 15 residues. Trimming removed 4 bases at V and 1 base at J, with 14 bases between. Per germline, CDR1 SGHTS and CDR2 YDEGEE. Written as DNA, the CDR3 is TGTGCCAGCAGCCCCCCGAGGGGGACGAACACTGAAGCTTTCTTT. Protein: CASSPPRGTNTEAFF.

V is TRBV6-5 and J is TRBJ1-1; D is perhaps TRBD1 (5 bases). Germline values: CDR1 MNHEY, CDR2 SVGAGI. The CDR3 runs to 11 residues. Trimming took 7 bases from V and 6 from J, leaving 9 bases between them. This CDR3 is CASKGLAEAFF. The CDR3 DNA reads as TGTGCCAGCAAGGGGCTGGCTGAAGCTTTCTTT.

This clone is categorized as medium-sized. The genes are TRBV30 and TRBJ1-5; a weak D match, TRBD1 (5 bases). Deletions cut 3 bases from V and 0 bases from J, with 15 bases between. CDR3 length: 16 residues. Germline V gene data show CDR1 as GTSNPN and CDR2 as SVGIG (reference sequence). The CDR3 reads CAWRSGRDYSNQPQHF. The CDR3 DNA sequence: TGTGCCTGGAGATCAGGCAGGGATTATAGCAATCAGCCCCAGCATTTT.

This chain connects TRBV5-4 to TRBJ2-2; tentatively, D is TRBD1 (6 bases). From germline, CDR1 is SGHNT and CDR2 YYREEE (reference sequence). This CDR3 comprises 16 residues. V lost 4 bases and J lost 4, with 17 bases in between. The CDR3 region is CASSPLDRKSTGELFF. CDR3 DNA: TGTGCCAGCAGCCCCCTGGACAGAAAGAGCACCGGGGAGCTGTTTTTT.

This chain connects TRBV11-2 to TRBJ2-6; D may match TRBD1 or TRBD2 (5 bases each). The CDR3 is made up of 17 amino acids. Per the germline V gene, CDR1 is SGHAT and CDR2 is FQNNGV. V lost 6 bases and J lost 0, with 15 bases in between. CDR3 in DNA: TGTGCCAGCAGTCGGGGCAGAGGCTTCTCTGGGGCCAACGTCCTGACTTTC. Protein: CASSRGRGFSGANVLTF.

J is TRBJ2-2 and V is TRBV15; TRBD2 aligns across 7 bases. The germline V gene has CDR1 LNHNV and CDR2 YYDKDF (reference sequence). This CDR3 has 14 residues. The ends lost 8 bases at V and 1 base at J; junction bases unmatched: 4. CDR3 region: CATQGGQNTGELFF. DNA for the CDR3: TGTGCCACCCAGGGAGGGCAGAACACCGGGGAGCTGTTTTTT.

V gene TRBV11-2 combines with J gene TRBJ1-1; D is uncertain. CDR1 SGHAT and CDR2 FQNNGV come from the germline V gene. The ends were cut back, 3 bases at V and 5 bases at J, with 7 bases in the middle. This CDR3 comprises 12 residues. CDR3 DNA sequence: TGTGCCAGCAGCTTTCCGGGGACTGAAGCTTTCTTT. As protein: CASSFPGTEAFF.

V and J are TRBV6-1 and TRBJ1-1, with no clear D. The length of the CDR3 is 13 residues. The germline CDR1 and CDR2 sequences are MNHNS and SASEGT. The V and J ends lost 7 bases and 1 base respectively, with 10 bases between them. CDR3 bases: TGTGCCAGCAAACCCACAGCGAACACTGAAGCTTTCTTT. Its translation is CASKPTANTEAFF.

The chain couples TRBV2 to TRBJ1-2; TRBD1 might be the D (5 bases). This CDR3 comprises 13 residues. In germline, CDR1 is SNHLY, CDR2 FYNNEI. Trimming stripped 8 bases from V and 0 bases from J, with 10 bases between. CDR3 bases: TGTGCCAGCGGGGCAGACTCTAACTATGGCTACACCTTC. Translation: CASGADSNYGYTF.

This clone was recorded once. This sequence joins TRBV27 and TRBJ1-6; TRBD1 matches 9 bases. Trimming cost V 6 bases and J 7 bases; bases outside gene matches: 7. The CDR3 runs to 15 residues. The germline gives CDR1 MNHEY, CDR2 SMNVEV (reference sequence). The CDR3 sequence is CASSIGTGQNSPLHF. DNA for the CDR3: TGTGCCAGCAGCATTGGGACAGGGCAGAATTCACCCCTCCACTTT.

This clone was counted a few times. The chain links TRBV7-9 to TRBJ1-1, with D possibly TRBD1 on 5 matching bases. V lost 6 bases and J lost 5, with 13 bases in between. Germline CDR1 and CDR2: SEHNR and FQNEAQ (reference sequence). The CDR3 runs 13 residues. This CDR3 is CASSPVRGTEAFF. Here the CDR3 DNA reads TGTGCCAGCAGTCCTGTTCGGGGGACTGAAGCTTTCTTT.

This clone was found a few times. V gene TRBV14 combines with J gene TRBJ2-1; D is unresolved. CDR1 SGHDN and CDR2 FVKESK come from the germline V gene. V gave up 5 bases and J gave up 8 bases, with 7 bases separating them. The CDR3 is 11 residues long. The CDR3 nucleotides are TGTGCCAGCAGCTTCTCGTATGAGCAGTTCTTC. It codes for CASSFSYEQFF.

The V gene is TRBV5-4, the J gene TRBJ2-3; 10 positions agree with TRBD2. This CDR3 contains 16 residues. The germline gives CDR1 SGHNT, CDR2 YYREEE (reference sequence). J gave up 6 bases and V 5 bases, and 12 bases lay outside the gene matches. CDR3 region: CASRPRTSGPPDTQYF. CDR3 DNA sequence: TGTGCCAGCAGACCCCGGACTAGCGGACCTCCGGATACGCAGTATTTT. Looking up the rest from reference TRBV5-4 and TRBJ2-3 gives the full variable domain: ETGVTQSPTHLIKTRGQQVTLRCSSQSGHNTVSWYQQALGQGPQFIFQYYREEENGRGNFPPRFSGLQFPNYSSELNVNALELDDSALYLCASRPRTSGPPDTQYFGPGTRLTVL.

This CDR3 is CASSVGVGDYGYTF. The CDR3 bases are TGTGCCAGCAGCGTGGGGGTGGGCGACTATGGCTACACCTTC. The chain links TRBV9 to TRBJ1-2; a possible D gene is TRBD1 (5 bases). The CDR3 has 14 amino acids. V was clipped by 2 bases and J by 3 bases, with 11 bases between them. The germline CDR1 and CDR2 sequences are SGDLS and YYNGEE.

The V call is TRBV19, the J call TRBJ1-6, with 12 bases aligning to TRBD1. The CDR3 sequence is 15 residues long. The germline V gene encodes CDR1 LNHDA and CDR2 SQIVND (reference sequence). V lost 2 bases to trimming and J lost 9 bases; unmatched junction nucleotides: 2. The CDR3 DNA follows: TGTGCCAGTAGTATATCGGGACAGGGGGCTTCACCCCTCCACTTT. As protein: CASSISGQGASPLHF.

This chain links TRBV19 with TRBJ1-5; D is ambiguous. Looked up from germline, CDR1 is LNHDA and CDR2 is SQIVND (reference sequence). The CDR3 contains 12 residues. The germline V and J ends were trimmed by 6 bases and 9 bases, with 12 bases remaining between them. The CDR3 region is CASSPLYGPQHF. The CDR3 DNA sequence: TGTGCCAGTAGCCCTCTTTACGGGCCCCAGCATTTT. Looking up the rest from reference TRBV19 and TRBJ1-5 gives the full variable domain: DGGITQSPKYLFRKEGQNVTLSCEQNLNHDAMYWYRQDPGQGLRLIYYSQIVNDFQKGDIAEGYSVSREKKESFPLTVTSAQKNPTAFYLCASSPLYGPQHFGDGTRLSIL.

CDR3 nucleotides: TGTGCCAGCAGTTACGGCGGGGGACAATTACAAGAGACCCAGTACTTC. As protein: CASSYGGGQLQETQYF. The rearrangement links TRBV6-5 to TRBJ2-5; the D gene is possibly TRBD2 (7 bases). The germline V gene has CDR1 MNHEY and CDR2 SVGAGI. This CDR3 comprises 16 residues. V was shortened by 2 bases and J by 2 bases, with 15 bases between the two germline ends.